This TCR beta chain was observed in a study of blood T cell repertoires in COVID-19. Turning to the study itself: Some COVID-19 samples were acute and others convalescent; all came from the United States, Italy and Spain.

Adults between roughly 18 and 95 years of age took part from under 30 US areas. Recovered status applied to Cohort 3 donors who had two consecutive negative PCRs. It also applied to those with clearance or with symptom resolution. Original analysis: Quantification of nucleated cells was approximated via reference gene primer amplification. TCRdb keeps only in-frame clones here, not all; method: immunoSEQ multiplex PCR. The V and J calls and clone size are taken from that table; D and trimming were inferred from the DNA. The sample includes fewer than 350,000 clones, approximately 83% of them seen just once. The CDR3 has 16 amino acids. Germline CDR1 MNHEY, CDR2 SVGEGT. Losses at the gene ends were 0 bases for V and 7 bases for J; bases not matched to a gene: 7.

The receptor was isolated from a young man who had recovered from COVID-19. The genes are TRBV6-2 or TRBV6-3 and TRBJ2-1; 9 bases line up with TRBD2. The sequenced material came from PBMCs or T cells enriched from blood (not recorded which). The CDR3 here is CASSYSIGTSINEQFF. CDR3 bases: TGTGCCAGCAGTTACTCGATCGGGACTAGCATAAATGAGCAGTTCTTC.